The 32 T cell receptor beta chains presented below share a single source sample, sequenced in a study of chemoradiotherapy in HPV16-positive cancers. Produced via immunoSEQ multiplex PCR; TCRdb's table is partial and in-frame only. The table records thousands of clones, about nine tenths of them present only once. The specimen comprised tumor tissue, sampled from a patient who underwent chemoradiotherapy. The receptors were gathered from a human donor with HPV-associated anogenital cancer.

This chain joins TRBV7-3 and TRBJ1-2; 9 bases align to TRBD1. The CDR3 extends over 17 amino acids. V gave up 5 bases and J gave up 8 bases; unmatched junction bases: 18. CDR1 is SGHTA and CDR2 is FQGTGA in the germline V gene. CDR3 residues: CASSPPYSSGTGTGYTF. The CDR3 region has the DNA TGTGCCAGCAGCCCACCTTACTCTTCTGGGACAGGGACCGGCTACACCTTC.

V and J are TRBV7-9 and TRBJ2-2, with TRBD2 identical over 8 bases. The CDR3 is 14 amino acids. Germline V gene data show CDR1 as SEHNR and CDR2 as FQNEAQ (reference sequence). V lost 4 bases, J lost 10 bases, and 8 bases stayed unmatched. CDR3 sequence (DNA): TGTGCCAGCAGCTACGAGCGGGAGAACGAGGAGCTGTTTTTT. Translated: CASSYERENEELFF.

This clone was seen once. The rearrangement uses TRBV5-1 and TRBJ2-7; no clear D. Per the germline V gene, CDR1 is SGHRS and CDR2 is YFSETQ. CDR3 size: 12 residues. With 2 bases removed from V and 6 bases from J, the gap between germline ends came to 9 bases. CDR3 sequence: CASSLKWGEQYF. In DNA form, the CDR3 reads TGCGCCAGCAGCTTAAAGTGGGGCGAGCAGTACTTC.

The gene calls are TRBV7-2 and TRBJ2-2; the D gene is possibly TRBD2 (6 bases). CDR1 SGHTA and CDR2 FQGNSA come from the germline V gene. Deletions cut 5 bases from V and 1 base from J, with 11 bases between. The CDR3 covers 15 residues. In nucleotides, the CDR3 is TGTGCCAGCAGCGTTCCGGGACTGAACACCGGGGAGCTGTTTTTT. Translated, it gives CASSVPGLNTGELFF.

V gene TRBV27 combines with J gene TRBJ2-2; D remains unclear. CDR1 and CDR2 from the germline V gene are MNHEY and SMNVEV (reference sequence). The CDR3 consists of 16 residues. V dropped 6 bases and J dropped 0 bases, with 14 bases sitting between them. CDR3 DNA sequence: TGTGCCAGCAGGGGCCACGCCGCTTCGAACACCGGGGAGCTGTTTTTT. It specifies CASRGHAASNTGELFF.

J is TRBJ2-3 and V is TRBV12-5; the D is unclear. This CDR3 has 16 amino acids. Germline loops: CDR1 LGHNT, CDR2 FRNRAP. The ends were cut back, 1 base at V and 2 bases at J, with 13 bases in the middle. CDR3 loop: CASGLAPSTTTDTQYF. In DNA form, the CDR3 reads TGTGCTAGTGGTTTGGCCCCCAGCACCACCACAGATACGCAGTATTTT.

The chain carries TRBV19 and TRBJ1-5, with a tentative D call TRBD1 (6 bases). This CDR3 comprises 15 residues. V was pared by 6 bases and J by 2 bases, with 14 bases between. Germline-derived CDR1 and CDR2 are LNHDA and SQIVND (reference sequence). The CDR3, as DNA: TGTGCCAGTAGGCTACAGGGATTCGGCAATCAGCCCCAGCATTTT. Amino acids: CASRLQGFGNQPQHF.

The chain links TRBV4-1 to TRBJ1-4, with TRBD1 matching over 7 bases. The V gene end was trimmed by 4 bases and the J gene end by 0 bases; junction bases not matched to a gene: 5. The CDR3 sequence is 16 residues long. CDR1 is MGHRA and CDR2 is YSYEKL in the germline V gene. The CDR3, as DNA: TGCGCCAGCAGCCCTACAGACAGGGCAACTAATGAAAAACTGTTTTTT. Translation gives CASSPTDRATNEKLFF.

The chain carries TRBV9 and TRBJ2-7, with D uncertain. The V and J ends lost 2 bases and 3 bases respectively, with 15 bases between them. Germline values: CDR1 SGDLS, CDR2 YYNGEE. The CDR3 has 15 amino acids. CDR3 nucleotides: TGTGCCAGCAGCGTCGGGCCAGATGCAGACTACGAGCAGTACTTC. It encodes CASSVGPDADYEQYF.

The V gene is TRBV11-2, the J gene TRBJ1-3; no clear D gene. The ends were cut back, 3 bases at V and 3 bases at J, with 12 bases in the middle. The CDR3 spans 15 residues. Per the germline V gene, CDR1 is SGHAT and CDR2 is FQNNGV. In DNA, the CDR3 is TGTGCCAGCAGCTTCAGGTCCCCGAGTGGAAACACCATATATTTT. It codes for CASSFRSPSGNTIYF.

The chain has TRBV4-1 and TRBJ1-5; D gene ambiguous. This CDR3 comprises 14 residues. Germline-derived CDR1 and CDR2 are MGHRA and YSYEKL. V was clipped by 1 base and J by 6 bases, with 10 bases between them. CDR3 DNA: TGCGCCAGCAGCCAAGGACTGATGGGTCAGCCCCAGCATTTT. Residues: CASSQGLMGQPQHF.

V usage is TRBV7-2 and J usage is TRBJ2-3, with a possible D match to TRBD2 (5 bases). From germline, CDR1 is SGHTA and CDR2 FQGNSA. V lost 4 bases and J lost 3, with 11 bases in between. This CDR3 is built from 14 residues. The CDR3 sequence is CASSSGMGTDTQYF. The CDR3 coding sequence is TGTGCCAGCAGCTCCGGGATGGGAACAGATACGCAGTATTTT.

This clone was detected only a few times. The chain combines TRBV11-1 with TRBJ2-5; D gene uncertain. V lost 5 bases and J 3 bases, leaving 16 bases between the germline ends. The germline V gene has CDR1 SGHAT and CDR2 FQDESV (reference sequence). The CDR3 runs to 15 residues. The CDR3 protein is CASSPAMSTKETQYF. The CDR3 DNA sequence: TGTGCCAGCAGCCCCGCAATGTCAACCAAAGAGACCCAGTACTTC. Complete variable domain (other parts from reference TRBV11-1 and TRBJ2-5): EAEVAQSPRYKITEKSQAVAFWCDPISGHATLYWYRQILGQGPELLVQFQDESVVDDSQLPKDRFSAERLKGVDSTLKIQPAELGDSAMYLCASSPAMSTKETQYFGPGTRLLVL.

V usage is TRBV2 and J usage is TRBJ2-5, with TRBD1 matching over 9 bases. The CDR3 sequence is 13 residues long. The germline V gene encodes CDR1 SNHLY and CDR2 FYNNEI. J gave up 5 bases and V 10 bases, and 8 bases lay outside the gene matches. This CDR3 is CATHRGRRETQYF. CDR3 DNA: TGTGCCACCCACAGGGGGCGCCGGGAGACCCAGTACTTC.

CDR3 protein: CASGGADTGELFF. The CDR3 region has the DNA TGTGCCAGCGGTGGGGCAGACACCGGGGAGCTGTTTTTT. V usage is TRBV6-6 and J usage is TRBJ2-2; D is possibly TRBD1 (5 bases). The germline gives CDR1 MNHNY, CDR2 SVGAGI (reference sequence). The CDR3 contains 13 residues. Trimming took off 8 bases at V and 3 bases at J, with 10 bases between the two ends.

The CDR3 region has the DNA TGCGCCAGCAGCCCCTCAGAGGGACACACTGAAGCTTTCTTT. Translated: CASSPSEGHTEAFF. The chain is built from TRBV5-1 and TRBJ1-1; a weak D match, TRBD1 (5 bases). The length of the CDR3 is 14 residues. Germline-derived CDR1 and CDR2 are SGHRS and YFSETQ. V was pared by 4 bases and J by 3 bases, with 13 bases between. Variable domain in full (rest from reference TRBV5-1 and TRBJ1-1): KAGVTQTPRYLIKTRGQQVTLSCSPISGHRSVSWYQQTPGQGLQFLFEYFSETQRNKGNFPGRFSGRQFSNSRSEMNVSTLELGDSALYLCASSPSEGHTEAFFGQGTRLTVV.

This rearrangement joins TRBV27 to TRBJ2-2, with D perhaps being TRBD1 or TRBD2 (5 bases each). This CDR3 has 14 residues. The V gene lost 8 bases and the J gene lost 1 base, with 11 bases spanning the gap. The V gene's germline CDR1 is MNHEY and CDR2 SMNVEV (reference sequence). In DNA, the CDR3 is TGTGCCAGCTTGGGGACGGGGAACACCGGGGAGCTGTTTTTT. Protein sequence: CASLGTGNTGELFF.

The chain recombines TRBV5-6 with TRBJ1-5; D not resolved. This CDR3 contains 14 residues. Germline values: CDR1 SGHDT, CDR2 YYEEEE. V was pared by 4 bases and J by 0 bases, with 8 bases between. The CDR3 coding sequence is TGTGCCAGCAGCGTTGGTCTTAGCAATCAGCCCCAGCATTTT. Translation gives CASSVGLSNQPQHF.

The count of this clone is one. The CDR3 reads CASSKLQGSGANVLTF. The CDR3 DNA follows: TGTGCCAGTAGTAAATTACAGGGCTCTGGGGCCAACGTCCTGACTTTC. The rearrangement links TRBV19 to TRBJ2-6; the D gene is possibly TRBD1 (6 bases). From germline, CDR1 is LNHDA and CDR2 SQIVND (reference sequence). The CDR3 length is 16 residues. V lost 4 bases and J 0 bases, leaving 10 bases between the germline ends. The full variable domain, rest sourced from reference TRBV19 and TRBJ2-6, is DGGITQSPKYLFRKEGQNVTLSCEQNLNHDAMYWYRQDPGQGLRLIYYSQIVNDFQKGDIAEGYSVSREKKESFPLTVTSAQKNPTAFYLCASSKLQGSGANVLTFGAGSRLTVL.

The chain carries TRBV27 and TRBJ1-1; D may be TRBD1 (6 bases). Germline-derived CDR1 and CDR2 are MNHEY and SMNVEV (reference sequence). Trimming took off 2 bases at V and 5 bases at J, with 9 bases between the two ends. CDR3 size: 13 residues. The CDR3 is CASSLRGSTEAFF. For the CDR3, the DNA is TGTGCCAGCAGTTTAAGGGGGAGTACTGAAGCTTTCTTT.

The J gene is TRBJ2-1, the V gene TRBV7-9, with D unresolved. Germline V gene data show CDR1 as SEHNR and CDR2 as FQNEAQ (reference sequence). The CDR3 extends over 13 amino acids. Deletions cut 1 base from V and 15 bases from J, with 16 bases between. The CDR3 nucleotides are TGTGCCAGCAGCTTAGAGGGCCCGGAACCTCGGTTCTTC. Protein: CASSLEGPEPRFF. The complete variable domain, with remaining parts taken from reference TRBV7-9 and TRBJ2-1, reads DTGVSQNPRHKITKRGQNVTFRCDPISEHNRLYWYRQTLGQGPEFLTYFQNEAQLEKSRLLSDRFSAERPKGSFSTLEIQRTEQGDSAMYLCASSLEGPEPRFFGPGTRLTVL.

The chain is built from TRBV5-1 and TRBJ2-3; 9 bases line up with TRBD1. The CDR3 has 19 residues. V shed 0 bases, J shed 7 bases, and the junction held 18 bases outside the gene matches. Germline values: CDR1 SGHRS, CDR2 YFSETQ. The CDR3 sequence is CASSLVDPGQGGALNTQYF. As DNA, the CDR3 is TGCGCCAGCAGCTTGGTGGATCCGGGACAGGGAGGCGCGTTGAATACGCAGTATTTT. Together with reference TRBV5-1 and TRBJ2-3, the CDR3 gives the full variable domain: KAGVTQTPRYLIKTRGQQVTLSCSPISGHRSVSWYQQTPGQGLQFLFEYFSETQRNKGNFPGRFSGRQFSNSRSEMNVSTLELGDSALYLCASSLVDPGQGGALNTQYFGPGTRLTVL.

The DNA of the CDR3 is TGTGCCAGCAGTCCCAGCGGAACCTCCTACGAGCAGTACTTC. Encoded protein: CASSPSGTSYEQYF. V gene TRBV6-5 combines with J gene TRBJ2-7; tentative D call: TRBD2 (5 bases). Germline CDR1 MNHEY, CDR2 SVGAGI. The length of the CDR3 is 14 residues. The V and J ends lost 5 bases and 0 bases respectively, with 11 bases between them.

This rearrangement joins TRBV6-6 to TRBJ1-2; 7 nucleotides match TRBD1. After removal of 0 bases from V and 4 bases from J, the junction contained 5 bases not matched to a gene. The CDR3 extends over 15 amino acids. Germline V lookup: CDR1 MNHNY, CDR2 SVGAGI (reference sequence). The CDR3 DNA sequence: TGTGCCAGCAGTTACTCGCCAGGGGGGAGCTATGGCTACACCTTC. Protein product: CASSYSPGGSYGYTF.

The rearrangement links TRBV4-1 to TRBJ1-5; D gene uncertain. The CDR3 sequence is 13 residues long. CDR1 is MGHRA, CDR2 YSYEKL, per germline. V lost 2 bases and J 7 bases, leaving 9 bases between the germline ends. CDR3 loop: CASSQSDGQPQHF. DNA for the CDR3: TGCGCCAGCAGCCAATCCGACGGGCAGCCCCAGCATTTT.

The chain couples TRBV5-1 to TRBJ2-2; 11 positions match TRBD1. V trimming: 4 bases; J trimming: 5 bases; junction bases outside the gene matches: 13. The length of the CDR3 is 18 residues. Germline CDR1 reads SGHRS; CDR2 reads YFSETQ. CDR3 sequence reads: CASSAGTGGWGQTGELFF. The DNA of the CDR3 is TGCGCCAGCAGCGCCGGGACAGGGGGATGGGGACAGACCGGGGAGCTGTTTTTT.

The gene calls are TRBV2 and TRBJ1-1; no definite D call. This CDR3 has 14 residues. The V and J ends lost 5 bases and 3 bases respectively, with 13 bases between them. Germline V gene sequence: CDR1 SNHLY, CDR2 FYNNEI. The CDR3 sequence is CASSRANMDTEAFF. Here the CDR3 DNA reads TGTGCCAGCAGTAGAGCAAACATGGACACTGAAGCTTTCTTT.

The chain links TRBV2 to TRBJ1-6; TRBD1 matches at 12 bases. CDR3 length: 15 residues. In germline, CDR1 is SNHLY, CDR2 FYNNEI. V shed 6 bases, J shed 10 bases, and the junction held 7 bases outside the gene matches. CDR3 amino acids: CASRIGTGGGSPLHF. CDR3 DNA: TGTGCCAGCAGGATCGGGACAGGGGGCGGATCACCCCTCCACTTT.

The chain employs TRBV7-2 and TRBJ2-7, with 8 bases aligning to TRBD2. The junction had 11 bases not matched to a gene; V was cut back by 1 base and J by 6 bases. The germline V gene encodes CDR1 SGHTA and CDR2 FQGNSA. The length of the CDR3 is 16 residues. This chain's CDR3 is CASSLGAREALREQYF. The CDR3 DNA follows: TGTGCCAGCAGCTTAGGCGCGCGGGAGGCCCTTCGCGAGCAGTACTTC. The full variable domain, its missing parts supplied by reference TRBV7-2 and TRBJ2-7, is GAGVSQSPSNKVTEKGKDVELRCDPISGHTALYWYRQSLGQGLEFLIYFQGNSAPDKSGLPSDRFSAERTGGSVSTLTIQRTQQEDSAVYLCASSLGAREALREQYFGPGTRLTVT.

The chain employs TRBV6-1 and TRBJ2-3; no firm D call. V was trimmed by 8 bases and J by 0 bases, leaving 15 bases between them. Germline CDR1 is MNHNS and CDR2 is SASEGT. The CDR3 consists of 15 residues. The CDR3 bases are TGTGCCAGCGCCCTAGACTCCTTAAGCACAGATACGCAGTATTTT. Its protein is CASALDSLSTDTQYF.

V is TRBV27 and J is TRBJ2-7, with 8 bases that match TRBD1. Germline CDR1 is MNHEY and CDR2 is SMNVEV (reference sequence). The J segment lost 5 bases and the V segment lost 9 bases, leaving 6 bases of the junction unmatched. The CDR3 sequence is 12 residues long. CDR3 protein: CASSRTGNEQYF. As DNA, the CDR3 is TGTGCCAGTTCTAGGACAGGGAACGAGCAGTACTTC.

This chain links TRBV28 with TRBJ2-1; D uncertain. CDR1 MDHEN and CDR2 SYDVKM come from the germline V gene. The CDR3 sequence is 12 residues long. Trimming stripped 8 bases from V and 0 bases from J, with 5 bases between. The CDR3, as DNA: TGTGCCAGCGGAACCTCCTACAATGAGCAGTTCTTC. Translated, it gives CASGTSYNEQFF.